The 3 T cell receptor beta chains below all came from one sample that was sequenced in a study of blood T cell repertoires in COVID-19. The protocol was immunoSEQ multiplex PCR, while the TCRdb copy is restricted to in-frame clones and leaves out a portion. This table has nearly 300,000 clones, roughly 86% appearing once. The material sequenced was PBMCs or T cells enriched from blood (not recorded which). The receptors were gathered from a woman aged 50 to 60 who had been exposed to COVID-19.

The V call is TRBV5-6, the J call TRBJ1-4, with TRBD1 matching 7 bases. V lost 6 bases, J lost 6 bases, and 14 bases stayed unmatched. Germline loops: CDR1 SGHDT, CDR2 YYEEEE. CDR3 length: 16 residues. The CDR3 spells CASNPSLGQGDEKLFF. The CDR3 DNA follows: TGTGCCAGCAACCCCAGCCTTGGCCAGGGGGATGAAAAACTGTTTTTT. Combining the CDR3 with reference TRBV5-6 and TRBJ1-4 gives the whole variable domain DAGVTQSPTHLIKTRGQQVTLRCSPKSGHDTVSWYQQALGQGPQFIFQYYEEEERQRGNFPDRFSGHQFPNYSSELNVNALLLGDSALYLCASNPSLGQGDEKLFFGSGTQLSVL.

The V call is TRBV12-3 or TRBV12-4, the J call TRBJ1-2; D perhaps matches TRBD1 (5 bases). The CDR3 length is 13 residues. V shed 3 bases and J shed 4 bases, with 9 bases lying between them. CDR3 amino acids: CASSLQGLYGYTF. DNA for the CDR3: TGTGCCAGCAGTTTGCAGGGCCTCTATGGCTACACCTTC.

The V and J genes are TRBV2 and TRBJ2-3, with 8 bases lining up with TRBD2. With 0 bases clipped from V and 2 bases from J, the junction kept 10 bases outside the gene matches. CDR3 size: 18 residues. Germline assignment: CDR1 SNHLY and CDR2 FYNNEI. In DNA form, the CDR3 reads TGTGCCAGCAGTGAAGCGATGGGACTAGTAGGAACCACAGATACGCAGTATTTT. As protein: CASSEAMGLVGTTDTQYF.